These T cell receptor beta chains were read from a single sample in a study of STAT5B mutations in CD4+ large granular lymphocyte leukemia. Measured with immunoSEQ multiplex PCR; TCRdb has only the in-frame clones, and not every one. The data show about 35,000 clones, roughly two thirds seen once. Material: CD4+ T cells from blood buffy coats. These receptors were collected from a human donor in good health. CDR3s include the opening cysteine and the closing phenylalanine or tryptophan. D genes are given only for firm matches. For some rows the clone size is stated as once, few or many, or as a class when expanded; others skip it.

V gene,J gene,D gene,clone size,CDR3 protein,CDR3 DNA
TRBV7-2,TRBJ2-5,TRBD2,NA,CASSSIPSGGAKTQYF,TGTGCCAGCAGCTCAATTCCTAGCGGGGGGGCTAAGACCCAGTACTTC
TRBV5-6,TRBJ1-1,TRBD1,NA,CASSFRWTGNTEAFF,TGTGCCAGCAGCTTCCGGTGGACAGGGAACACTGAAGCTTTCTTT
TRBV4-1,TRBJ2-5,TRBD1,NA,CASSQGLTGGAETQYF,TGCGCCAGCAGCCAAGGTTTGACAGGGGGCGCGGAGACCCAGTACTTC
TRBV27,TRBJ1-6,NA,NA,CASRMGAYAYNSPLHF,TGTGCCAGCCGCATGGGAGCCTATGCCTATAATTCACCCCTCCACTTT
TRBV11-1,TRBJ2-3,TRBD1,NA,CASSSGTGHTDTQYF,TGTGCCAGCAGCTCCGGGACAGGTCACACAGATACGCAGTATTTT
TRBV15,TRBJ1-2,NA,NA,CATSRDGEGRSGYTF,TGTGCCACCAGCAGAGATGGCGAGGGCCGTAGTGGCTACACCTTC
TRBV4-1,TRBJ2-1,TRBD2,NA,CASSSGTSGALAYNEQFF,TGCGCCAGCAGCTCCGGGACTAGCGGGGCCCTTGCTTACAATGAGCAGTTCTTC
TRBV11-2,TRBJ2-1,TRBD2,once,CASSLGRKIAGGTYNEQFF,TGTGCCAGCAGCTTAGGCCGTAAGATAGCGGGGGGCACCTACAATGAGCAGTTCTTC
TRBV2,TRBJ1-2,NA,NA,CASTVQGWDGYTF,TGTGCCAGCACCGTTCAGGGTTGGGATGGCTACACCTTC
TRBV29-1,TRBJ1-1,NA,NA,CSVVAGLEAFF,TGCAGCGTAGTAGCAGGCCTAGAAGCTTTCTTT
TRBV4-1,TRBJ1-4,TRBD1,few,CASSFRDRATNEKLFF,TGCGCCAGCAGCTTTCGGGACAGAGCAACTAATGAAAAACTGTTTTTT
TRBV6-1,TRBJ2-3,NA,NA,CATWLGGGTDTQYF,TGTGCCACCTGGTTAGGGGGGGGGACAGATACGCAGTATTTT
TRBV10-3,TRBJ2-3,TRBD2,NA,CAINTDSSGGAPDTQYF,TGTGCCATCAATACAGACTCTAGCGGGGGGGCTCCAGATACGCAGTATTTT
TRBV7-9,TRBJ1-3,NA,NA,CASTPPGGDSGNTIYF,TGTGCCAGCACACCACCCGGGGGGGACTCTGGAAACACCATATATTTT
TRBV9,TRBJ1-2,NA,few,CASSRYRDGYTF,TGTGCCAGCAGCCGTTACAGGGATGGCTACACCTTC
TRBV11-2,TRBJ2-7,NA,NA,CASSSREEAEQYF,TGTGCCAGCAGCTCCCGAGAAGAGGCCGAGCAGTACTTC
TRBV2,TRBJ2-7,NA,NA,CASRDRLYEQYF,TGTGCCAGCAGAGACAGGCTCTACGAGCAGTACTTC
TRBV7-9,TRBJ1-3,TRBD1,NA,CASSLGQETNTIYF,TGTGCCAGCAGTCTCGGACAGGAAACGAACACCATATATTTT
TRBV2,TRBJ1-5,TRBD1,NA,CASNQTGKDQPQHF,TGTGCCAGCAACCAGACAGGGAAGGATCAGCCCCAGCATTTT
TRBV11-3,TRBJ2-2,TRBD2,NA,CASSLGTSEYGELFF,TGTGCCAGCAGCTTAGGGACTAGCGAGTACGGGGAGCTGTTTTTT
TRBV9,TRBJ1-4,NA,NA,CASSVWGEGEKLFF,TGTGCCAGCAGCGTTTGGGGAGAAGGTGAAAAACTGTTTTTT
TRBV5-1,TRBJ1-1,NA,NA,CASSLAVGGMNTEAFF,TGCGCCAGCAGCTTGGCCGTCGGGGGAATGAACACTGAAGCTTTCTTT
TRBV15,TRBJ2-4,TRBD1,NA,CATSNRQGTSKNIQYF,TGTGCCACCAGCAACCGACAGGGGACCTCGAAAAACATTCAGTACTTC
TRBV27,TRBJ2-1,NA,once,CASSLPRKSEQFF,TGTGCCAGCAGTCTCCCAAGGAAGTCTGAGCAGTTCTTC
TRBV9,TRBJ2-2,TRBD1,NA,CASSLTSGGLRTGELFF,TGTGCCAGCAGCCTTACGTCAGGGGGCCTCAGGACCGGGGAGCTGTTTTTT
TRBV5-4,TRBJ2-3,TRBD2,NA,CASSLFKMSGGTDTQYF,TGTGCCAGCAGCTTGTTTAAGATGAGCGGGGGCACAGATACGCAGTATTTT
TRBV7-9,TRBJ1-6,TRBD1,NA,CASSPGTGGGSSPLHF,TGTGCCAGCAGCCCAGGGACAGGGGGCGGGAGTTCACCCCTCCACTTT
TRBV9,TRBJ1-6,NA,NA,CASSVGHHPSNSPLHF,TGTGCCAGCAGCGTAGGCCACCACCCAAGTAATTCACCCCTCCACTTT
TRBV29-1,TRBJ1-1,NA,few,CSVEDESGRRAAFF,TGCAGCGTTGAAGATGAGTCGGGCCGGCGTGCAGCTTTCTTT
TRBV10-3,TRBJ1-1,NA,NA,CAISESTVGGTEAFF,TGTGCCATCAGTGAGTCGACAGTCGGAGGCACTGAAGCTTTCTTT
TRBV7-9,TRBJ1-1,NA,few,CASSLGVGNTEAFF,TGTGCCAGCAGCTTAGGGGTTGGGAACACTGAAGCTTTCTTT
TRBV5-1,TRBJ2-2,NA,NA,CASSRYYVTGELFF,TGCGCCAGCAGCCGCTACTACGTCACCGGGGAGCTGTTTTTT
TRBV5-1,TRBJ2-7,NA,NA,CASSLTGLYEQYF,TGCGCCAGCAGCTTGACAGGTCTCTACGAGCAGTACTTC
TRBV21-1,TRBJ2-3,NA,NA,CASNPPARTDTQYF,TGTGCCAGCAACCCCCCAGCGCGTACAGATACGCAGTATTTT
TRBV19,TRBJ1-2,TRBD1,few,CASFTPGTGAAGDGYTF,TGTGCCAGTTTCACACCCGGGACAGGGGCCGCCGGGGATGGCTACACCTTC